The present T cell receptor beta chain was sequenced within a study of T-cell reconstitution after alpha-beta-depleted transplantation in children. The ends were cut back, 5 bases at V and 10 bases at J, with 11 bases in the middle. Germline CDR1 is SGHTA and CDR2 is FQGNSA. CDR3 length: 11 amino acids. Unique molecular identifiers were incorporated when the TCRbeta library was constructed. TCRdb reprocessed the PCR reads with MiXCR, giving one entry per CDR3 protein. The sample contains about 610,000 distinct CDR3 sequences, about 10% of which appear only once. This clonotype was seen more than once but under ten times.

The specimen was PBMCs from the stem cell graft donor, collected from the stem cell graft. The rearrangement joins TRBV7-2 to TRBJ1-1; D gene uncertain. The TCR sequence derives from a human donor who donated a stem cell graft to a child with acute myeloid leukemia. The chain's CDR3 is CASSPSDGAFF. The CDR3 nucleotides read TGTGCCAGCAGCCCTTCGGACGGAGCTTTCTTT.